This TCR beta chain was identified during a study of radiotherapy plus CTLA-4 blockade in lung cancer. Looking at the study overall: Disease control was seen in about 30% of patients, objective responses in roughly 17%.

This clone was found once. The germline V gene has CDR1 SQVTM and CDR2 ANQGSEA. V was pared by 7 bases and J by 1 base, with 15 bases between. This CDR3 has 14 residues. This table comes from immunoSEQ multiplex PCR, and its TCRdb copy is limited to in-frame clones, with some not included. This sample yields fewer than 65,000 clones, of which 79% are seen a single time; around 7.9% belongs to the top ten. CTLA-4 blockade using ipilimumab, together with focal radiation, was received by patients with chemo-refractory metastatic non-small-cell lung cancer. This sequence originates from a human donor with non-small cell lung cancer who had a complete response to radiotherapy plus ipilimumab. The source was peripheral blood, collected from a patient treated with radiotherapy plus ipilimumab. The chain has TRBV29-1 and TRBJ2-3; D gene unclear. CDR3 nucleotide sequence: TGCAGCGGCTCCCAGGTCGTGGGCACAGATACGCAGTATTTT. This gives the protein CSGSQVVGTDTQYF.